The clone carrying this T cell receptor (beta chain) was counted once. Its target is not known. This table comes from immunoSEQ multiplex PCR, and its TCRdb copy is limited to in-frame clones, with some not included. The sample carries roughly 42,000 clones, about 90% recorded once. This record belongs to a study of resident and recirculating memory T cells in vitiligo. CDR3 size: 15 residues. Losses at the gene ends were 5 bases for V and 4 bases for J; bases not matched to a gene: 7. CDR1 is SGHTA, CDR2 FQGNSA, per germline. Findings and caveats of the study: No single dominant TCR clone appeared; lesion clonality varied. Sequences differed between biopsy sites and patients, suggesting private specificity.

The sequenced sample was blood. The TCR sequence derives from a male donor with vitiligo. The rearrangement links TRBV7-2 to TRBJ2-3, with TRBD2 matching over 9 bases. CDR3 loop: CASSPRGGHSDTQYF. The CDR3 DNA reads as TGTGCCAGCAGCCCGCGGGGGGGCCACTCAGATACGCAGTATTTT.